This T cell receptor beta chain appears in the sequencing data of a study of preoperative IRX-2 immunotherapy in early breast cancer. Profiled with immunoSEQ multiplex PCR; TCRdb holds only in-frame clones, not every one. The repertoire consists of fewer than 70,000 clones, with roughly 94% occurring once and the leading ten covering around 1.7%. The sample's treatment: preoperative locoregional IRX-2 cytokine immunotherapy. Patients received preoperative, locoregional IRX-2 cytokine immunotherapy in a phase Ib study. The CDR3 consists of 13 residues. Germline V CDR1 and CDR2: LNHDA, SQIVND (reference sequence). Between the trimmed V and J ends, which lost 3 bases and 5 bases, there was a span of 10 bases.

The clonotype originates from a human donor with breast cancer. V usage is TRBV19 and J usage is TRBJ2-5; D not resolved. The sample was acquired from a patient treated with IRX-2 immunotherapy. The CDR3 nucleotides are TGTGCCAGTAGTATTCGAGTAGAGGAGACCCAGTACTTC. As protein: CASSIRVEETQYF.